A single sample is the source of the 2 T cell receptor beta chains below, sequenced in a study of T cell responses to AZD1222 COVID-19 vaccine. TCRdb keeps only in-frame clones here, not all; method: immunoSEQ multiplex PCR. The table includes approximately 130,000 clones, approximately 90% detected once. The material sequenced was peripheral blood, taken on day 0 of MenACWY control vaccination. The receptor source for this set is an adult in good health.

The chain recombines TRBV24-1 with TRBJ1-1, with D tentatively TRBD1 (6 bases). Trimming cost V 0 bases and J 5 bases, with 12 bases left between them. Looked up from germline, CDR1 is KGHDR and CDR2 is SFDVKD. The CDR3 extends over 15 amino acids. CDR3 nucleotides: TGTGCCACCAGTGATTTGACAGGGCGGAGTACTGAAGCTTTCTTT. This gives the protein CATSDLTGRSTEAFF.

This clone was recorded only once. V is TRBV6-2 or TRBV6-3 and J is TRBJ2-1; 9 nucleotides line up with TRBD2. Trimming removed 4 bases from V and 4 bases from J; junction bases left unmatched: 14. The CDR3 spans 18 residues. Germline CDR1 and CDR2: MNHEY and SVGEGT. CDR3 protein: CASSSSRPDLAGYNEQFF. The CDR3 DNA is TGTGCCAGCAGTTCGAGCCGACCCGACCTAGCGGGGTACAATGAGCAGTTCTTC.